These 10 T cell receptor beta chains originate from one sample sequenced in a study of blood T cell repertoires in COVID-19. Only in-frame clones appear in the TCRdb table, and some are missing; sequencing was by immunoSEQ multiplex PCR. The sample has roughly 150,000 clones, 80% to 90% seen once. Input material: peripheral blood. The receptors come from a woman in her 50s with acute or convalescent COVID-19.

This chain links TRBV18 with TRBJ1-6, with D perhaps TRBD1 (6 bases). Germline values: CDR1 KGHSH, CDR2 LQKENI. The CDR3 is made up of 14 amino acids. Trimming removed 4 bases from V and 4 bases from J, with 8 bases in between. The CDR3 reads CASSQDSYNSPLHF. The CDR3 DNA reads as TGTGCCAGCTCACAGGACAGTTATAATTCACCCCTCCACTTT.

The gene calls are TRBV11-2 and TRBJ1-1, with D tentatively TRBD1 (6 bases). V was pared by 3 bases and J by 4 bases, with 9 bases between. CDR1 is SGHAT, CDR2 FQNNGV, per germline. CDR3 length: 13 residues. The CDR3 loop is CASSLARGTEAFF. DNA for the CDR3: TGTGCCAGCAGCTTGGCCAGGGGCACTGAAGCTTTCTTT.

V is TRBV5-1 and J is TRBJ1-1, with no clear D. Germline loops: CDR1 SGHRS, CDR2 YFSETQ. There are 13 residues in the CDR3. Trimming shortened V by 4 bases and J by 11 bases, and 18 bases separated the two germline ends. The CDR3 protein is CASSSRNVGLAFF. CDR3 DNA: TGCGCCAGCAGCAGCCGCAACGTTGGTCTGGCTTTCTTT.

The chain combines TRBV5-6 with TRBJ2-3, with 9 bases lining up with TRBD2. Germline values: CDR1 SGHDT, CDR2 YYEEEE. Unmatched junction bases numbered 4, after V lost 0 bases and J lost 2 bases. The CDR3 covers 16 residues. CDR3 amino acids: CASSLAGTSTTDTQYF. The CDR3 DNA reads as TGTGCCAGCAGCTTGGCCGGGACTAGCACCACAGATACGCAGTATTTT.

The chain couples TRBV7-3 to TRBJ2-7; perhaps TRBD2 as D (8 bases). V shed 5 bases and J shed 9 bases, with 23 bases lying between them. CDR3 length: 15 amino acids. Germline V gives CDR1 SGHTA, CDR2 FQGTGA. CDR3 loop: CASSPGTVAGGGQYF. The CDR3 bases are TGTGCCAGCAGCCCCGGGACAGTCGCCGGGGGGGGGCAGTACTTC.

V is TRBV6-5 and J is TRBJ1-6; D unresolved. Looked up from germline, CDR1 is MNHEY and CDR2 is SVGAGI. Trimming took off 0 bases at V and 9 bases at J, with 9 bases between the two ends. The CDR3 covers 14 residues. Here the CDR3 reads CASSYSELGSPLHF. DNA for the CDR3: TGTGCCAGCAGTTACTCAGAACTTGGTTCACCCCTCCACTTT.

Written as DNA, the CDR3 is TGCGCCAGCAGCTCGGGACTAAATCAAGAGACCCAGTACTTC. Residues: CASSSGLNQETQYF. V gene TRBV5-1 combines with J gene TRBJ2-5; 7 nucleotides align to TRBD2. The CDR3 consists of 14 residues. Germline values: CDR1 SGHRS, CDR2 YFSETQ. The junction had 4 bases not matched to a gene; V was cut back by 3 bases and J by 2 bases.

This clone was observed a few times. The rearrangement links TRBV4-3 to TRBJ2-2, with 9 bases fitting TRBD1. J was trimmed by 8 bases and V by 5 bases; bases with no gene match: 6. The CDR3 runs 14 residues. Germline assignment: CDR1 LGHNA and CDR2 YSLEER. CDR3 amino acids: CASSRQGEKGELFF. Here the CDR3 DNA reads TGCGCCAGCAGCAGACAGGGGGAGAAGGGGGAGCTGTTTTTT.

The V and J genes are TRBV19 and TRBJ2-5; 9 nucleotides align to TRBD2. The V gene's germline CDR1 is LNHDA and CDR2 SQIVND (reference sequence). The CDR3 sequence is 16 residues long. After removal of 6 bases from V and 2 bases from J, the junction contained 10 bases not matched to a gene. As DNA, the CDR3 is TGTGCCAGTAGATCGGGACTAGCCCTCCCACAAGAGACCCAGTACTTC. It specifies CASRSGLALPQETQYF.

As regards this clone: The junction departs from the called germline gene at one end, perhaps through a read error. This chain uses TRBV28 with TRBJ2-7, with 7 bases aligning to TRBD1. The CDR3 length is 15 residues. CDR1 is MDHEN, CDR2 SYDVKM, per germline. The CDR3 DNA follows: TGTGCCAGCATTTTAGGGGGACAGAACGCCCGGGAGCAGTACTTC. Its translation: CASILGGQNAREQYF.